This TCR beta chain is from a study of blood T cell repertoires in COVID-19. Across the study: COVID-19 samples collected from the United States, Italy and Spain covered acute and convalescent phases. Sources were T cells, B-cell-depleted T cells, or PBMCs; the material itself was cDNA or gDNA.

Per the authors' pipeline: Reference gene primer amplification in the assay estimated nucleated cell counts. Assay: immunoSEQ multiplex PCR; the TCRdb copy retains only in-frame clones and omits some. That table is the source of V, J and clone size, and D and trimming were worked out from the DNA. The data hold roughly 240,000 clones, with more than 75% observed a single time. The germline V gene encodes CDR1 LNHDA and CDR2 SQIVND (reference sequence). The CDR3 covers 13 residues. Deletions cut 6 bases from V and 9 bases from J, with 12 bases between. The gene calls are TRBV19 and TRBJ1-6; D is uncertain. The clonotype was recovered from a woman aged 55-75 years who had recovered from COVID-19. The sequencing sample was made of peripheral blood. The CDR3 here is CASSDTRVSPLHF. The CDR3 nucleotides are TGTGCCAGTAGCGATACGAGGGTTTCACCCCTCCACTTT.